What follows are 30 T cell receptor beta chains derived from one specimen sequenced in a study of shared clonotypes between healthy human individuals. TCRdb keeps only in-frame clones here, not all; method: immunoSEQ multiplex PCR. Of about 95,000 clones detected, roughly two thirds appear once; the ten largest clones hold approximately 49%. The sequenced sample was memory CD8+ T cells sorted from blood. Indicated subset: CD45RO+ cells pooled with CCR7-negative TemRA cells. These receptors were obtained from a young man in good health.

Only one count was recorded for this clone. The chain carries TRBV19 and TRBJ2-1; 11 bases are shared with TRBD2. The CDR3 has 18 amino acids. Germline V gene lookup returns CDR1 LNHDA and CDR2 SQIVND (reference sequence). J gave up 4 bases and V 6 bases, and 14 bases lay outside the gene matches. DNA of the CDR3: TGTGCCAGTAGAGTTCCGGGACTAGCGGACGAAGGGTACAATGAGCAGTTCTTC. Protein: CASRVPGLADEGYNEQFF.

The chain has TRBV29-1 and TRBJ2-5; 7 bases are a match to TRBD2. CDR1 is SQVTM, CDR2 ANQGSEA, per germline. V lost 7 bases and J lost 4; bases outside the gene matches: 9. The CDR3 covers 13 residues. Written as DNA, the CDR3 is TGCAGCGGGAGGGAGGGCCGAGGAGAGACCCAGTACTTC. This gives the protein CSGREGRGETQYF.

As to this clone: At one end, the junction sequence differs from germline, possibly due to a read error. The rearrangement links TRBV7-6 to TRBJ2-5; 7 bases line up with TRBD1. The CDR3 length is 15 residues. CDR1 and CDR2 (germline): SGHVS, FNYEAQ. The CDR3 loop reads CASTLFRGTEETQYF. The CDR3 DNA sequence: TGTGCCAGCACCTTATTTAGGGGGACAGAAGAGACCCAGTACTTC.

This chain links TRBV4-1 with TRBJ1-1; 8 bases map to TRBD1. The CDR3 is 16 amino acids. V dropped 3 bases and J dropped 1; count of bases not matched to a gene: 7. Germline V CDR1 and CDR2: MGHRA, YSYEKL. For the CDR3, the DNA is TGCGCCAGCAGCCAGCCGGCCAGGGGGCCGAACACTGAAGCTTTCTTT. It specifies CASSQPARGPNTEAFF.

This chain links TRBV10-2 with TRBJ2-1, with TRBD1 identical over 7 bases. V trimming: 3 bases; J trimming: 8 bases; junction bases outside the gene matches: 13. This CDR3 is built from 16 residues. The germline V gene encodes CDR1 WSHSY and CDR2 SAAADI. The DNA for the CDR3 is TGCGCCAGCAGTGACCTGAGGACAGGAAGGAACTATGAGCAGTTCTTC. It translates to CASSDLRTGRNYEQFF.

Of note for this clone: Other DNA sequences of this sample code for an identical CDR3. The chain joins TRBV28 to TRBJ2-3; 10 bases match TRBD2. The J segment lost 0 bases and the V segment lost 6 bases, leaving 6 bases of the junction unmatched. Per the germline V gene, CDR1 is MDHEN and CDR2 is SYDVKM. CDR3 length equals 16 residues. The CDR3 DNA follows: TGTGCCAGCAGGAGAACTAGCGGGACTAGCACAGATACGCAGTATTTT. Its protein product is CASRRTSGTSTDTQYF.

The rearrangement joins TRBV5-6 to TRBJ2-7, with 14 bases that match TRBD2. The germline V gene has CDR1 SGHDT and CDR2 YYEEEE. The V gene end was trimmed by 4 bases and the J gene end by 5 bases; junction bases not matched to a gene: 2. The CDR3 is 14 amino acids. The CDR3 DNA reads TGTGCCAGCAGCCTGGGACTAGCGGGAGACGAGCAGTACTTC. It encodes CASSLGLAGDEQYF.

This clone was picked up many times. The gene calls are TRBV5-6 and TRBJ2-1; TRBD1 aligns across 8 bases. Trimming cost V 0 bases and J 8 bases; bases outside gene matches: 4. Germline V CDR1 and CDR2: SGHDT, YYEEEE. This CDR3 is 14 amino acids long. The chain's CDR3 is CASSLGQGADEQFF. CDR3 bases: TGTGCCAGCAGCTTGGGCCAGGGGGCGGATGAGCAGTTCTTC.

V gene TRBV25-1 combines with J gene TRBJ2-3, with 10 bases that match TRBD2. CDR1 and CDR2 (germline): MGHDK, SYGVNS. Germline trimming cut 6 bases from V and 2 bases from J; bases unmatched to any gene: 8. The CDR3 has 16 residues. The CDR3 nucleotides are TGTGCCAGCAGCTTTGGACTAGCGGATCACACAGATACGCAGTATTTT. This codes for CASSFGLADHTDTQYF.

In this sample, this clone turned up many times. The chain combines TRBV30 with TRBJ2-1; a weak D match, TRBD2 (6 bases). Trimming took off 5 bases at V and 7 bases at J, with 12 bases between the two ends. CDR1 is GTSNPN and CDR2 is SVGIG in the germline V gene (reference sequence). The CDR3 loop spans 12 amino acids. The CDR3 protein is CAWAGSGNEQFF. For the CDR3, the DNA is TGTGCCTGGGCCGGGAGCGGGAATGAGCAGTTCTTC.

This clone was counted a few times. The chain links TRBV4-1 to TRBJ1-2; D is perhaps TRBD1 (5 bases). The CDR3 totals 13 residues. The germline V gene encodes CDR1 MGHRA and CDR2 YSYEKL. V was trimmed by 4 bases and J by 3 bases, leaving 9 bases between them. In DNA, the CDR3 is TGCGCCAGCAGCCGGGGCGGTGACTATGGCTACACCTTC. Its protein product is CASSRGGDYGYTF.

The rearrangement links TRBV29-1 to TRBJ2-1; the D call may be TRBD1 or TRBD2 (6 bases each). Germline CDR1 and CDR2: SQVTM and ANQGSEA. This CDR3 is 17 amino acids long. V was cut by 2 bases and J by 0 bases, with 17 bases left in between. The CDR3 sequence: CSVELASPRGSYNEQFF. CDR3 nucleotides: TGCAGCGTTGAACTAGCGTCACCCAGGGGCTCCTACAATGAGCAGTTCTTC.

J is TRBJ1-5 and V is TRBV27, with D uncertain. Trimming took 6 bases from V and 0 from J, leaving 12 bases between them. CDR1 is MNHEY, CDR2 SMNVEV, per germline (reference sequence). The CDR3 totals 15 residues. CDR3 amino acids: CASSHSGDSNQPQHF. CDR3 DNA sequence: TGTGCCAGCAGCCATAGTGGGGATAGCAATCAGCCCCAGCATTTT.

This rearrangement joins TRBV28 to TRBJ2-7, with D perhaps matching TRBD2 (6 bases). The CDR3 is made up of 12 amino acids. Per the germline V gene, CDR1 is MDHEN and CDR2 is SYDVKM. The ends were cut back, 8 bases at V and 1 base at J, with 9 bases in the middle. In nucleotides, the CDR3 is TGTGCCAGCGGTCGGGAGTCCTACGAGCAGTACTTC. Protein product: CASGRESYEQYF.

This clone was seen repeatedly, ten times or more. Other nucleotide sequences from this sample produce the same CDR3. The chain joins TRBV5-1 to TRBJ1-1; D call uncertain. Trimming removed 5 bases from V and 1 base from J, with 18 bases in between. Germline values: CDR1 SGHRS, CDR2 YFSETQ. This CDR3 region has 16 residues. CDR3 nucleotides: TGCGCCAGCAGTGAGGGAGGGATAATTGGGAACACTGAAGCTTTCTTT. This translates into CASSEGGIIGNTEAFF. The full variable domain, in which reference TRBV5-1 and TRBJ1-1 provide the parts outside the CDR3, is KAGVTQTPRYLIKTRGQQVTLSCSPISGHRSVSWYQQTPGQGLQFLFEYFSETQRNKGNFPGRFSGRQFSNSRSEMNVSTLELGDSALYLCASSEGGIIGNTEAFFGQGTRLTVV.

The gene calls are TRBV28 and TRBJ1-2, with D possibly being TRBD1 (5 bases). Trimming cost V 10 bases and J 3 bases, with 9 bases left between them. The CDR3 contains 11 residues. CDR1 is MDHEN, CDR2 SYDVKM, per germline. The CDR3 loop reads CATATDYGYTF. DNA of the CDR3: TGTGCCACCGCGACAGACTATGGCTACACCTTC.

This chain uses TRBV2 with TRBJ1-1, with no clear D. Germline V gives CDR1 SNHLY, CDR2 FYNNEI. The CDR3 covers 14 residues. Trimming pared 2 bases from V and 3 bases from J, leaving 10 bases between. The CDR3 nucleotides read TGTGCCAGCAGTGAACAGTTAGGATACACTGAAGCTTTCTTT. Protein product: CASSEQLGYTEAFF.

Turning to this clone: With a much larger clone just one base away, this may be a read error. At the DNA level, this CDR3 is encoded by other sequences in the same sample as well. V and J are TRBV30 and TRBJ1-1; D gene unclear. There are 12 residues in the CDR3. V dropped 1 base and J dropped 1 base, with 4 bases sitting between them. CDR1 and CDR2 from the germline V gene are GTSNPN and SVGIG (reference sequence). CDR3 sequence reads: CAWSGPNTEAFF. CDR3 DNA sequence: TGTGCCTGGAGTGGCCCGAACACTGAAGCTTTCTTT.

Only a few counts were recorded for this clone. J is TRBJ2-7 and V is TRBV6-4; tentatively, D is TRBD2 (6 bases). This CDR3 contains 18 residues. Germline CDR1 is MRHNA and CDR2 is SNTAGT. Trimming took off 2 bases at V and 2 bases at J, with 22 bases between the two ends. The CDR3 DNA reads as TGTGCCAGCAGTGACGCGAGTAGCGGAGCCAGGCCCCCCTACGAGCAGTACTTC. It translates to CASSDASSGARPPYEQYF.

This chain uses TRBV10-1 with TRBJ2-5; 8 nucleotides agree with TRBD2. This CDR3 spans 17 amino acids. V was pared by 0 bases and J by 1 base, with 7 bases of the junction left unmatched. Germline CDR1 WNHNN, CDR2 SYGVQD (reference sequence). This CDR3 is CASSESGAGGPQETQYF. For the CDR3, the DNA is TGCGCCAGCAGTGAGTCGGGCGCGGGAGGCCCCCAAGAGACCCAGTACTTC.

The V and J genes are TRBV7-8 and TRBJ1-5; D is perhaps TRBD1 (6 bases). CDR1 is SGHVS and CDR2 is FQNEAQ in the germline V gene. The CDR3 is 16 residues long. The V end was cut by 7 bases, the J end by 3 bases, with 19 bases between. CDR3 DNA: TGTGCCAGCAACCCCGACAGGCGACAATCCAATCAGCCCCAGCATTTT. It encodes CASNPDRRQSNQPQHF.

The rearrangement uses TRBV7-2 and TRBJ1-5; D gene ambiguous. The CDR3 consists of 13 residues. Trimming pared 3 bases from V and 7 bases from J, leaving 10 bases between. CDR1 is SGHTA, CDR2 FQGNSA, per germline. CDR3 nucleotides: TGTGCCAGCAGCTTTAATATACAACAGCCCCAGCATTTT. This encodes CASSFNIQQPQHF.

The chain joins TRBV7-8 to TRBJ1-2; a weak D match, TRBD1 (6 bases). V was shortened by 2 bases and J by 5 bases, with 15 bases between the two germline ends. CDR3 length equals 15 residues. Germline V gene lookup returns CDR1 SGHVS and CDR2 FQNEAQ. The CDR3 is CASSLTPQGGYGYTF. The CDR3 nucleotides read TGTGCCAGCAGCTTAACCCCACAGGGAGGGTATGGCTACACCTTC.

This clone was seen only once. This chain uses TRBV10-3 with TRBJ2-3; a weak D match, TRBD1 (6 bases). V shed 3 bases and J shed 2 bases, with 12 bases lying between them. The CDR3 has 15 residues. The germline V gene has CDR1 ENHRY and CDR2 SYGVKD. For the CDR3, the DNA is TGTGCCATCAGTGATGTAGGGGGATCCACAGATACGCAGTATTTT. Its translation: CAISDVGGSTDTQYF.

Ten or more counts support this clone. The rearrangement uses TRBV2 and TRBJ2-1; 14 bases are shared with TRBD2. Germline CDR1 and CDR2: SNHLY and FYNNEI. The CDR3 totals 16 residues. V lost 3 bases and J lost 7; bases outside the gene matches: 5. CDR3 loop: CASSDKGTSGSNEQFF. The CDR3 DNA sequence: TGTGCCAGCAGTGATAAAGGGACTAGCGGGAGTAATGAGCAGTTCTTC.

V and J are TRBV6-1 and TRBJ1-5; unclear D gene. The CDR3 is made up of 13 amino acids. CDR1 is MNHNS, CDR2 SASEGT, per germline. V was clipped by 0 bases and J by 7 bases, with 7 bases between them. CDR3 nucleotide sequence: TGTGCCAGCAGTGAAGCAAGTCAGCAGCCCCAGCATTTT. It codes for CASSEASQQPQHF.

This clone was observed a few times. Additional DNA sequences in this sample encode the identical CDR3. The chain employs TRBV28 and TRBJ2-7; D not resolved. Trimming pared 2 bases from V and 3 bases from J, leaving 5 bases between. The germline V gene encodes CDR1 MDHEN and CDR2 SYDVKM. This CDR3 contains 12 residues. The CDR3 protein is CASSLPNYEQYF. The CDR3 DNA reads TGTGCCAGCAGTTTACCAAACTACGAGCAGTACTTC.

This clone was seen more than once but under ten times. This sequence joins TRBV7-9 and TRBJ1-2; 7 bases match TRBD1. The CDR3 has 15 residues. Per germline, CDR1 SEHNR and CDR2 FQNEAQ (reference sequence). V trimming: 4 bases; J trimming: 4 bases; junction bases outside the gene matches: 9. As DNA, the CDR3 is TGTGCCAGCAGCTGGGACAGAGGGGGCATCTATGGCTACACCTTC. Amino acids: CASSWDRGGIYGYTF.

The chain couples TRBV28 to TRBJ2-7, with TRBD2 matching 7 bases. Trimming took 10 bases from V and 3 from J; bases not matched to a gene: 6. CDR1 is MDHEN, CDR2 SYDVKM, per germline. This CDR3 is built from 12 residues. Here the CDR3 reads CATGTTSYEQYF. CDR3 sequence (DNA): TGTGCCACCGGGACTACCAGCTACGAGCAGTACTTC.

This chain uses TRBV7-2 with TRBJ2-7; D gene unclear. Germline CDR1 is SGHTA and CDR2 is FQGNSA. There are 14 residues in the CDR3. The V gene lost 6 bases and the J gene lost 3 bases, with 15 bases spanning the gap. CDR3 DNA: TGTGCCAGCAGGCGAGAGAACATGATCTACGAGCAGTACTTC. It specifies CASRRENMIYEQYF. Using reference TRBV7-2 and TRBJ2-7 for the parts outside the CDR3, the full variable domain is GAGVSQSPSNKVTEKGKDVELRCDPISGHTALYWYRQSLGQGLEFLIYFQGNSAPDKSGLPSDRFSAERTGGSVSTLTIQRTQQEDSAVYLCASRRENMIYEQYFGPGTRLTVT.